The 26 T cell receptor beta chains below all came from one sample that was sequenced in a study of T and B cells in COVID-19 patients. BIOMED2 TRB-A/B primer pools were used in multiplex TRB PCR. One entry per CDR3 protein, called by TCRdb with MiXCR from the multiplex PCR reads. This sample carries approximately 6,000 distinct CDR3 sequences, about 28% of them seen once, and the ten largest clones take about a third. From blood, about 250-500 ng of genomic DNA served as TRB template. The sample was blood. The receptors shown here come from a human donor with active COVID-19. The donor label of this sample is uncertain.

The rearrangement joins TRBV4-3 to TRBJ2-7; D remains ambiguous. Germline CDR1 LGHNA, CDR2 YSLEER. The CDR3 length is 13 residues. The germline V and J ends were trimmed by 3 bases and 4 bases, with 10 bases remaining between them. The CDR3: CASSQWVGYEQYF. The CDR3 region has the DNA TGCGCCAGCAGCCAGTGGGTGGGGTACGAGCAGTACTTC.

As to this clonotype: This may stem from a read error, because a much larger clone lies one nucleotide away. The rearrangement uses TRBV6-6 and TRBJ2-3; TRBD2 might be the D (5 bases). V was trimmed by 7 bases and J by 0 bases, leaving 23 bases between them. The V gene's germline CDR1 is MNHNY and CDR2 SVGAGI (reference sequence). This CDR3 comprises 18 residues. The CDR3 is CASTDALLVGSSTDTQYF. In DNA, the CDR3 is TGTGCCAGCACCGACGCCCTACTAGTCGGGTCTAGCACAGATACGCAGTATTTT.

This clonotype was counted a few times. V usage is TRBV27 and J usage is TRBJ1-1; 7 nucleotides match TRBD1. CDR3 length: 15 residues. CDR1 is MNHEY and CDR2 is SMNVEV in the germline V gene (reference sequence). J lost 4 bases, V lost 3 bases, and 8 bases had no gene match. CDR3 DNA sequence: TGTGCCAGCAGTTTGGCCAAGAGACAGGGCACTGAAGCTTTCTTT. It translates to CASSLAKRQGTEAFF.

CDR3 sequence: CASSDFYEQYF. The CDR3 DNA sequence: TGTGCCAGCAGTGACTTCTACGAGCAGTACTTC. The chain combines TRBV6-5 with TRBJ2-7, with D unclear. Trimming took off 5 bases at V and 3 bases at J, with 5 bases between the two ends. Germline CDR1 and CDR2: MNHEY and SVGAGI. This CDR3 is 11 amino acids long.

This clonotype was seen only a few times. V is TRBV12-3 or TRBV12-4 and J is TRBJ1-5; unclear D gene. The CDR3 spans 14 residues. V was trimmed by 6 bases and J by 2 bases, leaving 11 bases between them. This CDR3 is CASSLTGGNQPQHF. The CDR3 coding sequence is TGTGCCAGCAGCCTAACCGGTGGCAATCAGCCCCAGCATTTT.

This clonotype is medium-sized (0.01 to 0.1%) in the sample. DNA for the CDR3: TGTGCCAGTAGTATTGGGATGAATAGCAATCAGCCCCAGCATTTT. It is translated as CASSIGMNSNQPQHF. The rearrangement joins TRBV19 to TRBJ1-5, with D hard to call. V lost 3 bases and J lost 0, with 9 bases in between. The CDR3 is made up of 15 amino acids. Germline CDR1 reads LNHDA; CDR2 reads SQIVND (reference sequence).

The chain joins TRBV7-9 to TRBJ2-5, with D perhaps given as TRBD1 or TRBD2 (5 bases each). CDR3 length: 15 residues. Trimming took 5 bases from V and 2 from J, leaving 15 bases between them. Germline CDR1 and CDR2: SEHNR and FQNEAQ (reference sequence). DNA for the CDR3: TGTGCCAGCAGCATTACTTCTTGGGGGCAAGAGACCCAGTACTTC. Protein product: CASSITSWGQETQYF.

This clonotype showed up just a few times. V usage is TRBV27 and J usage is TRBJ1-3; D is ambiguous. V dropped 5 bases and J dropped 0 bases, with 14 bases sitting between them. Germline V gene sequence: CDR1 MNHEY, CDR2 SMNVEV (reference sequence). The CDR3 extends over 16 amino acids. The CDR3 sequence: CASSPRPGHSGNTIYF. CDR3 sequence (DNA): TGTGCCAGCAGTCCACGACCAGGCCACTCTGGAAACACCATATATTTT.

This clonotype ranks as medium-sized. The gene calls are TRBV19 and TRBJ1-3, with D uncertain. Trimming pared 2 bases from V and 3 bases from J, leaving 17 bases between. The CDR3 extends over 17 amino acids. The germline V gene has CDR1 LNHDA and CDR2 SQIVND (reference sequence). The CDR3 is CASSISSRTGLGNTIYF. CDR3 nucleotides: TGTGCCAGTAGTATATCTTCTCGGACGGGCCTTGGAAACACCATATATTTT.

This clonotype came up a few times. V and J are TRBV6-5 and TRBJ1-1; unclear D gene. Germline V gene data show CDR1 as MNHEY and CDR2 as SVGAGI. With 9 bases removed from V and 1 base from J, the gap between germline ends came to 18 bases. This CDR3 is built from 15 residues. CDR3 sequence: CASLPDLRQNTEAFF. CDR3 sequence (DNA): TGTGCCAGTTTACCCGACTTACGACAGAACACTGAAGCTTTCTTT.

The chain combines TRBV5-1 with TRBJ2-3, with TRBD2 matching over 7 bases. The germline V gene encodes CDR1 SGHRS and CDR2 YFSETQ. The CDR3 has 16 residues. With 4 bases clipped from V and 1 base from J, the junction kept 9 bases outside the gene matches. The CDR3 region has the DNA TGCGCCAGCAGCCAGGATAGACTAGCAGGCACAGATACGCAGTATTTT. As protein: CASSQDRLAGTDTQYF.

Worth noting for this clonotype: This could be a read error, since a much larger clone is one nucleotide away. V gene TRBV11-3 combines with J gene TRBJ1-2, with D possibly TRBD1 on 6 matching bases. The CDR3 runs 15 residues. Germline CDR1 and CDR2: SGHNT and YENEEA. Trimming took off 4 bases at V and 0 bases at J, with 12 bases between the two ends. In DNA form, the CDR3 reads TGTGCCAGCAGCTACTGGGACATCTCTAACTATGGCTACACCTTC. Amino acids: CASSYWDISNYGYTF.

This rearrangement joins TRBV13 to TRBJ2-7; D may be TRBD1 (6 bases). The germline V gene encodes CDR1 PRHDT and CDR2 FYEKMQ (reference sequence). Between the trimmed V and J ends, which lost 3 bases and 2 bases, there was a span of 11 bases. CDR3 size: 14 residues. The CDR3, as DNA: TGTGCCAGCAGCTTGGACAGATCAACCTACGAGCAGTACTTC. Its protein is CASSLDRSTYEQYF.

The chain couples TRBV5-6 to TRBJ1-6; D is ambiguous. Trimming took off 0 bases at V and 9 bases at J, with 10 bases between the two ends. This CDR3 contains 14 residues. From germline, CDR1 is SGHDT and CDR2 YYEEEE. For the CDR3, the DNA is TGTGCCAGCAGCTTGGTATCAGCGACTTCACCCCTCCACTTT. This codes for CASSLVSATSPLHF.

This clonotype was found once. The chain uses TRBV12-3 or TRBV12-4 and TRBJ2-6; D is uncertain. Trimming shortened V by 7 bases and J by 0 bases, and 10 bases separated the two germline ends. This CDR3 has 15 residues. In DNA, the CDR3 is TGTGCCAGCACACCTCGGTTCTCTGGGGCCAACGTCCTGACTTTC. Residues: CASTPRFSGANVLTF.

In its sample, this clonotype ranks as large. The chain carries TRBV7-6 and TRBJ2-7; TRBD2 matches at 10 bases. Unmatched junction bases numbered 3, after V lost 5 bases and J lost 5 bases. This CDR3 comprises 13 residues. Germline V gives CDR1 SGHVS, CDR2 FNYEAQ. CDR3 coding DNA: TGTGCCAGCAGCGCGGGACTAGCGAACGAGCAGTACTTC. This sequence encodes CASSAGLANEQYF.

The chain has TRBV11-3 and TRBJ2-7; 8 bases map to TRBD2. Germline V gene lookup returns CDR1 SGHNT and CDR2 YENEEA. V shed 5 bases, J shed 5 bases, and the junction held 8 bases outside the gene matches. The CDR3 covers 14 residues. The CDR3 nucleotides are TGTGCCAGCAGCCGTAGTAGCGGGGCCGACGAGCAGTACTTC. Amino acids: CASSRSSGADEQYF. Together with reference TRBV11-3 and TRBJ2-7, the CDR3 gives the full variable domain: EAGVVQSPRYKIIEKKQPVAFWCNPISGHNTLYWYLQNLGQGPELLIRYENEEAVDDSQLPKDRFSAERLKGVDSTLKIQPAELGDSAVYLCASSRSSGADEQYFGPGTRLTVT.

This clonotype has just a few counts. The chain carries TRBV6-5 and TRBJ1-2; D remains unclear. Germline V gene data show CDR1 as MNHEY and CDR2 as SVGAGI. Trimming left V 7 bases short and J 2 bases short, with 8 bases between. The CDR3 is 12 residues long. This CDR3 is CASTDGNYGYTF. The CDR3 coding sequence is TGTGCCAGCACTGATGGGAACTATGGCTACACCTTC.

Regarding this clonotype: A much larger clone differs from this one at a single base, so this may be a read error. The chain joins TRBV29-1 to TRBJ1-1; D is perhaps TRBD1 (6 bases). This CDR3 contains 10 residues. Per germline, CDR1 SQVTM and CDR2 ANQGSEA. The CDR3, as DNA: TGCGGCGTCCTGACAGGAGGAGCTTTCTTT. This translates into CGVLTGGAFF.

This clonotype turned up a few times. The chain recombines TRBV24-1 with TRBJ2-2; unclear D gene. This CDR3 is built from 16 residues. Between the trimmed V and J ends, which lost 1 base and 3 bases, there was a span of 11 bases. In germline, CDR1 is KGHDR, CDR2 SFDVKD. CDR3 residues: CATSDFSRDYTGELFF. DNA for the CDR3: TGTGCCACCAGTGATTTTTCCAGAGACTACACCGGGGAGCTGTTTTTT.

This sequence joins TRBV19 and TRBJ1-5; no clear D. This CDR3 has 15 amino acids. Trimming removed 7 bases at V and 0 bases at J, with 13 bases between. CDR1 and CDR2 (germline): LNHDA, SQIVND (reference sequence). CDR3 sequence (DNA): TGTGCCAGTAAGGAGAAGGATTATAGCAATCAGCCCCAGCATTTT. It yields the protein CASKEKDYSNQPQHF.

The CDR3 bases are TGTGCCAGCAGCCGCCGGGAGGGTTATGGCTACACCTTC. It is translated as CASSRREGYGYTF. The rearrangement links TRBV5-6 to TRBJ1-2, with D unclear. Between the trimmed V and J ends, which lost 4 bases and 5 bases, there was a span of 12 bases. Germline CDR1 and CDR2: SGHDT and YYEEEE. This CDR3 region has 13 residues.

This clonotype qualifies as medium-sized. The rearrangement uses TRBV30 and TRBJ2-1; TRBD2 agrees at 10 bases. Germline V gives CDR1 GTSNPN, CDR2 SVGIG (reference sequence). Trimming removed 2 bases from V and 0 bases from J; junction bases left unmatched: 13. This CDR3 contains 19 residues. The CDR3 DNA is TGTGCCTGGAGTTCGATAGCGGGAGGCTTTCAACACTCCTACAATGAGCAGTTCTTC. It is translated as CAWSSIAGGFQHSYNEQFF.

The chain combines TRBV10-3 with TRBJ1-5; maybe TRBD1 (6 bases). There are 15 residues in the CDR3. The V end lost 0 bases, the J end lost 7 bases, and 13 bases lay between the germline ends. CDR1 is ENHRY and CDR2 is SYGVKD in the germline V gene. The CDR3 is CAISESGAAEQPQHF. The CDR3 DNA follows: TGTGCCATCAGTGAGTCGGGGGCGGCAGAGCAGCCCCAGCATTTT.

The V gene is TRBV6-2 or TRBV6-3, the J gene TRBJ2-1; 15 bases agree with TRBD2. This CDR3 is 16 amino acids long. The V gene's germline CDR1 is MNHEY and CDR2 SVGEGT. With 5 bases clipped from V and 9 bases from J, the junction kept 8 bases outside the gene matches. The CDR3 DNA sequence: TGTGCCAGCAGTCCTGGAGGGACTAGCGGGGGGTTTGAGCAGTTCTTC. Protein sequence: CASSPGGTSGGFEQFF.

In its sample, this clonotype ranks as medium-sized. The chain recombines TRBV7-4 with TRBJ2-7; 8 nucleotides match TRBD2. Trimming cost V 5 bases and J 9 bases; bases outside gene matches: 9. In germline, CDR1 is SGHVT, CDR2 SQSDAQ. The CDR3 sequence is 13 residues long. This chain's CDR3 is CASSERGGGGQYF. The CDR3 nucleotides are TGTGCCAGCAGCGAACGGGGGGGTGGAGGGCAGTACTTC.